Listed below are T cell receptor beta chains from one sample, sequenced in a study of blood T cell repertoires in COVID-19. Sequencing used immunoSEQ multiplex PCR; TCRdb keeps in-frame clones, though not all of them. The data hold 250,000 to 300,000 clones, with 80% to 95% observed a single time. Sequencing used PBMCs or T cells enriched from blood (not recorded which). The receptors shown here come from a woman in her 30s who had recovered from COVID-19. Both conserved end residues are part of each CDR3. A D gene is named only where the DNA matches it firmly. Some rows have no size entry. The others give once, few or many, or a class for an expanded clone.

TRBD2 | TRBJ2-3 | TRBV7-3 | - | TGTGCCAGCAGCTTCACTAGCGGTTCAGATACGCAGTATTTT | CASSFTSGSDTQYF
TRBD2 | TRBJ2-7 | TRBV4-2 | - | TGTGCCAGCAGCCAAGGACTAGCGGGAGGGCCGAGGTACGAGCAGTACTTC | CASSQGLAGGPRYEQYF
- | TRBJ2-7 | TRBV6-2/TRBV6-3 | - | TGTGCCAGCAGCCTAGCCTCGTACGAGCAGTACTTC | CASSLASYEQYF
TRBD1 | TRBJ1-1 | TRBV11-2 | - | TGTGCCAGCAGCCCGGGACAGGGCTACACTGAAGCTTTCTTT | CASSPGQGYTEAFF
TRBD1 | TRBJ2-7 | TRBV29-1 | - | TGCAGCATAAGACAGGGAAGTAATCACGAGCAGTACTTC | CSIRQGSNHEQYF
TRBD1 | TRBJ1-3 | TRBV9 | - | TGTGCCAGCAGCGCTTACAGGGGTGGAGAAGGAAACACCATATATTTT | CASSAYRGGEGNTIYF
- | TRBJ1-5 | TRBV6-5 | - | TGTGCCAGCAGGATATCGGGTTCCAATCAGCCCCAGCATTTT | CASRISGSNQPQHF
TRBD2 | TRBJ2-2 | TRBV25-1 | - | TGTGCCAGCACGGCTAGCGGGAGAGTCACCGGGGAGCTGTTTTTT | CASTASGRVTGELFF
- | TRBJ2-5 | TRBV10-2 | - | TGCGCCAGCAGTGAACCCGCGGGACCACAAGAGACCCAGTACTTC | CASSEPAGPQETQYF
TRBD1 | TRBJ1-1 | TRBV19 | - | TGTGCCAGTAGTTCCCAGGGGGCCGGGAACGTTGAAGCTTTCTTT | CASSSQGAGNVEAFF
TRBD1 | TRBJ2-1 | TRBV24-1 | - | TGTGCCACCAGTGATCCAGGGGGCTGGCAGAACAATGAGCAGTTCTTC | CATSDPGGWQNNEQFF
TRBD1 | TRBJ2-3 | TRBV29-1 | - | TGCAGCGGGGGACAGGGGCGAAGGACAGATACGCAGTATTTT | CSGGQGRRTDTQYF
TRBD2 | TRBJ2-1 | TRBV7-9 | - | TGTGCCAGCAGCTTTGGGGGACTAGCGGGAGACTACAATGAGCAGTTCTTC | CASSFGGLAGDYNEQFF
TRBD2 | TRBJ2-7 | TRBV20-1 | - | TGCGGGGGACTAGCGGCCTACGAGCAGTACTTC | CGGLAAYEQYF
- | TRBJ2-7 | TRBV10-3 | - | TGTGCCATCACGGACTTCGCCTCCCACGAGCAGTACTTC | CAITDFASHEQYF
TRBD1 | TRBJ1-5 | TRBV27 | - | TGTGCCAGCAGTTTTTTATCTTCCGACAGGGCCAATCAGCCCCAGCATTTT | CASSFLSSDRANQPQHF
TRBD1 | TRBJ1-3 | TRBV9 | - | TGTGCCAGCAGCGACTTACAGGGGGCCCCTGGAAACACCATATATTTT | CASSDLQGAPGNTIYF
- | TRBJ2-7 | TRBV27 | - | TGTGCCAGCGGTCGGGTTGGGTCTTTCGAGCAGTACTTC | CASGRVGSFEQYF
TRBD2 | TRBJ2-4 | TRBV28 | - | TGTGCCAGCAGTTTATCTAGCGGGAGTGGGGCCATTCAGTACTTC | CASSLSSGSGAIQYF
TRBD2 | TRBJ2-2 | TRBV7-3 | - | TGTGCCAGCAGCTTACTGAGTAGCGGGGGCGGGGAGCTGTTTTTT | CASSLLSSGGGELFF
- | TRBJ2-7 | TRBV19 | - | TGTGCCAGTAGTATTACGGGTCTGTCCTACGAGCAGTACTTC | CASSITGLSYEQYF
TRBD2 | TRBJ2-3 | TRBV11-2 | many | TGTGCCAGCAGCTTAACCCCCCCTGGGCGGGGGGGCACAGATACGCAGTATTTT | CASSLTPPGRGGTDTQYF
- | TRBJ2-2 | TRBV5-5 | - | TGTGCCAGCAGCTTGACTAGCTGGGCCGGGGAGCTGTTTTTT | CASSLTSWAGELFF
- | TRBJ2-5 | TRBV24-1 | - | TGTGCCACCAGTTTCGACAGGATTGGGCAAGAGACCCAGTACTTC | CATSFDRIGQETQYF
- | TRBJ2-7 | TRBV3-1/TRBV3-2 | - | TGTGCCAGCAGCCACCCCTCAGACAGGAGAGACGAGCAGTACTTC | CASSHPSDRRDEQYF
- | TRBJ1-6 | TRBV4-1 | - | TGCGCCAGCAGCTCAGGGGACCTGAGACGTTCACCCCTCCACTTT | CASSSGDLRRSPLHF
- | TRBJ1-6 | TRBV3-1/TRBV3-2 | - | TGTGCCAGCAGCCACTTCCCATCTGTGAACAGAATGCCCCGCTATAATTCACCCCTCCACTTT | CASSHFPSVNRMPRYNSPLHF
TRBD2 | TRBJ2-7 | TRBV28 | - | TGCGGGACTAGCGGTACCTACGAGCAGTACTTC | CGTSGTYEQYF